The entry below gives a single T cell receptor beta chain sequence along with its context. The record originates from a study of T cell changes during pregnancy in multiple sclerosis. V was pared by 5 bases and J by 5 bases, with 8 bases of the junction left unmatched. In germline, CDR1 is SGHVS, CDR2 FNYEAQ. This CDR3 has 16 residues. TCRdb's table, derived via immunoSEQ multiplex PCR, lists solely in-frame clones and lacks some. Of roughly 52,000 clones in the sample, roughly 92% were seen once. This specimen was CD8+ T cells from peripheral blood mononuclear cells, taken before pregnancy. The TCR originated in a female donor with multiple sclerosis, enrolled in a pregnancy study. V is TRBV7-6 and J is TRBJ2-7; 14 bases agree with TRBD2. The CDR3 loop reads CASSQGTSGSVNEQYF. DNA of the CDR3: TGTGCCAGCAGCCAAGGGACTAGCGGGAGTGTAAACGAGCAGTACTTC.